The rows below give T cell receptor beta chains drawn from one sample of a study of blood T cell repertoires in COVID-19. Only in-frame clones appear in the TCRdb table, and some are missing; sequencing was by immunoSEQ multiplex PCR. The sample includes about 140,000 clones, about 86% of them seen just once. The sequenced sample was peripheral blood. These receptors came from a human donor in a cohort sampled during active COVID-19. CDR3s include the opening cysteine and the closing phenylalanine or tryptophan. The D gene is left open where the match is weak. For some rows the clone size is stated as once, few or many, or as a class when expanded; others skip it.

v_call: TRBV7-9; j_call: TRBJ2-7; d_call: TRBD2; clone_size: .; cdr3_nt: TGTGCCAGCAGTACCAGCGGGAGAGGTAACGAGCAGTACTTC; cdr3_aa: CASSTSGRGNEQYF
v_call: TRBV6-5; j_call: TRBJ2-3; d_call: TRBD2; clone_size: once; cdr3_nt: TGTGCCAGCAGTTTAGCGGGAGGGAAAGATACGCAGTATTTT; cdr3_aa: CASSLAGGKDTQYF
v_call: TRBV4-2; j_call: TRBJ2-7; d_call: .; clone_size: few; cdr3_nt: TGTGCCAGCAGCCAAGTTGCGGGATTGGAGTACGAGCAGTACTTC; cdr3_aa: CASSQVAGLEYEQYF
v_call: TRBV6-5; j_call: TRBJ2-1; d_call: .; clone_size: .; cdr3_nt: TGTGCCAGCTTCACAAACAATGAGCAGTTCTTC; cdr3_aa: CASFTNNEQFF
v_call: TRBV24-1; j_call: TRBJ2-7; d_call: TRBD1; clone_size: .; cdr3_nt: TGTGCCACCAGTGATTCCGGGACAGGAGTTATCTACGAGCAGTACTTC; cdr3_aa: CATSDSGTGVIYEQYF
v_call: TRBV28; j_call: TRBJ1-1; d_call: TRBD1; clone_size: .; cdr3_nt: TGTGCCAGCAGTTTGGTTCGTCTCGGACAGGGCCGACCTAGGGGCACTGAAGCTTTCTTT; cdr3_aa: CASSLVRLGQGRPRGTEAFF
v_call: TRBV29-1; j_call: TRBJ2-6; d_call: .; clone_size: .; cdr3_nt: TGCAGCGTTGACGGCTCTGGGGCCAACGTCCTGACTTTC; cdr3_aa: CSVDGSGANVLTF
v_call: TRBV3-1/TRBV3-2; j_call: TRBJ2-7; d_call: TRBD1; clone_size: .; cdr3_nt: TGTGCCAGCAGCCAAGTGACAGGGGGCTACGAGCAGTACTTC; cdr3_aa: CASSQVTGGYEQYF
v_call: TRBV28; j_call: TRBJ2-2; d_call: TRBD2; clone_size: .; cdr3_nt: TGTGCCAGCAGTTTATGGGGGACTAGCGGGTACACCGGGGAGCTGTTTTTT; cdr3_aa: CASSLWGTSGYTGELFF
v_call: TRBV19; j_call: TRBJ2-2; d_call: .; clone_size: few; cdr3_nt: TGTGCCAGTAGTATAGTCGGGACAAGTAACACCGGGGAGCTGTTTTTT; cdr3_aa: CASSIVGTSNTGELFF
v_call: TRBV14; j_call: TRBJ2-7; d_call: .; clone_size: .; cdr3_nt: TGTGCCAGCAGCCAAGCGCTGAAGACTGACGGACAAGGGTTAGAGTACGAGCAGTACTTC; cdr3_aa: CASSQALKTDGQGLEYEQYF
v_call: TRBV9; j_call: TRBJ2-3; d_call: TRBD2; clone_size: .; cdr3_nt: TGTGCCAGCAGCATTAGCGGGAGAGCAGATACGCAGTATTTT; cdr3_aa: CASSISGRADTQYF
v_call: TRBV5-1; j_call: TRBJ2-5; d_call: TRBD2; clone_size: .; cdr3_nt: TGCGCCAGCAGCCCGGGACTAGCGGGACTAGAGACCCAGTACTTC; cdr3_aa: CASSPGLAGLETQYF
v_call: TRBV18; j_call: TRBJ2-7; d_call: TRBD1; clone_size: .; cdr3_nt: TGTGCCAGCTCAGACGGGACAGGGGGCTACGAGCAGTACTTC; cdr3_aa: CASSDGTGGYEQYF
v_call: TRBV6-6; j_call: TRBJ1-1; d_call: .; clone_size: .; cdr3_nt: TGTGCCAGCAGTTACGAACCTCAGTACACTGAAGCTTTCTTT; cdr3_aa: CASSYEPQYTEAFF
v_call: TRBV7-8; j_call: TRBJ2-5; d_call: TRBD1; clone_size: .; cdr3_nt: TGTGCCAGCAGAGGGACAGGTGGTGAGACCCAGTACTTC; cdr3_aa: CASRGTGGETQYF
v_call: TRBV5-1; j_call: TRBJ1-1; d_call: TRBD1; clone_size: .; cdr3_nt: TGCGCCAGCAGCATATCGGGACAGGGTAACACTGAAGCTTTCTTT; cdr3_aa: CASSISGQGNTEAFF
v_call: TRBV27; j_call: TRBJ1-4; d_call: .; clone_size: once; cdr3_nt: TGTGCCAGCAGTTGGATGGCGGGAGAAAAACTGTTTTTT; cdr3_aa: CASSWMAGEKLFF
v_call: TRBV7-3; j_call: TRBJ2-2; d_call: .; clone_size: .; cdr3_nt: TGTGCCAGCAGCCCTTCTAGCGACCCAACCACCGGGGAGCTGTTTTTT; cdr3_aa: CASSPSSDPTTGELFF
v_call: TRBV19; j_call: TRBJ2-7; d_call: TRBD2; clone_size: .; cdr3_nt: TGTGCCAGTAGTATGTATCCTAGCGGGCTGTTCTCCTACGAGCAGTACTTC; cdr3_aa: CASSMYPSGLFSYEQYF
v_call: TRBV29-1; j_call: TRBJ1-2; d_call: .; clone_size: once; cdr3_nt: TGCAGCGCTACCCGGTCAGGGGACGAGGGCTACACCTTC; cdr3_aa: CSATRSGDEGYTF
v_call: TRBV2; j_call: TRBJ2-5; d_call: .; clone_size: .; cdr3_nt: TGTGCCAGCAGTGTTCGTCGGGGACAAGAGACCCAGTACTTC; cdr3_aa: CASSVRRGQETQYF
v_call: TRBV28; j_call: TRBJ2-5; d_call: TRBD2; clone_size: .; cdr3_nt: TGTGCCAGCAGTTTATTTCAGGGAGGGGAGACCCAGTACTTC; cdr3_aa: CASSLFQGGETQYF
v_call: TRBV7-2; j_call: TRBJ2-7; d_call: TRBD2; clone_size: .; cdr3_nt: TGTGCCAGCAGCTTAAGGTGGGCCGGTGGACTAGCGAGGGAGCAGTACTTC; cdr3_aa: CASSLRWAGGLAREQYF
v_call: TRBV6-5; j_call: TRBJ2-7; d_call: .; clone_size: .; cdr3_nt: TGTGCCAGCAGCGGGACTCAGGGATACGAGCAGTACTTC; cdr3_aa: CASSGTQGYEQYF
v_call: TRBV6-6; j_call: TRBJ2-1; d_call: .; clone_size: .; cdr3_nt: TGTGCCGCCTTCAAAGCGGCGAGCTCCTACAATGAGCAGTTCTTC; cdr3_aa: CAAFKAASSYNEQFF
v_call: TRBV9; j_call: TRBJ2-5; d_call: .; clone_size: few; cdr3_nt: TGTGCCAGCAGCGTAGGGAGGGGAGCGGAGACCCAGTACTTC; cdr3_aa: CASSVGRGAETQYF
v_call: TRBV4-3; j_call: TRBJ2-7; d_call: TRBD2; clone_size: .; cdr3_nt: TGCGCCAGCAGCCAAGACCCCAGGGAAGCGGGAGGGCTGTGGGAGCAGTACTTC; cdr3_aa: CASSQDPREAGGLWEQYF
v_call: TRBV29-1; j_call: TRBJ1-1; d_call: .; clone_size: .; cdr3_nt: TGCAGCGTTGAAGGCCACAGGGACCGGGGCGCTGAAGCTTTCTTT; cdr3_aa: CSVEGHRDRGAEAFF
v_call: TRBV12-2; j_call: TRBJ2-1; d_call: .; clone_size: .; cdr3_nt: TGTGCAAGTCGCTTAGCCGGGACTAGCCGTTCTTCCTACAATGAGCAGTTCTTC; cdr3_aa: CASRLAGTSRSSYNEQFF
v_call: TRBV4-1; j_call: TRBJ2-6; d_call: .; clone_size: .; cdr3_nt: TGCGCCAGCAGCCAAGATTACAGGCGGATCTCTGGGGCCAACGTCCTGACTTTC; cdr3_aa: CASSQDYRRISGANVLTF
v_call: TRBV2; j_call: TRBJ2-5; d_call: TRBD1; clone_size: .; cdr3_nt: TGTGCCAATTTCTGGGTCGGACAGGGTCAAGAGACCCAGTACTTC; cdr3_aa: CANFWVGQGQETQYF
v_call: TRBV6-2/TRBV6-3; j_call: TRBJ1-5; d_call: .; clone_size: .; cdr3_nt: TGTGCCAGCAGTTACTCTTTTGCGTTGGTTAATAGCAATCAGCCCCAGCATTTT; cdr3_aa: CASSYSFALVNSNQPQHF
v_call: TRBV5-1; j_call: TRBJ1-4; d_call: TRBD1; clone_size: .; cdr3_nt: TGCGCCAGCAGCTTGGGACAGGGTGAAGGAGTTGGTGAAAAACTGTTTTTT; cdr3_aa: CASSLGQGEGVGEKLFF
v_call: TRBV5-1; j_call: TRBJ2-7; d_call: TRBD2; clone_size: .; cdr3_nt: TGCGCCAGCAGCTGGCGGACTAGCCAGTACGAGCAGTACTTC; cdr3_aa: CASSWRTSQYEQYF
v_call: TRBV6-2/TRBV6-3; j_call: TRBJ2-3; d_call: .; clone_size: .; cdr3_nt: TGTGCCAGCAGTTACGGGCGGGAAAGCACAGATACGCAGTATTTT; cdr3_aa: CASSYGRESTDTQYF
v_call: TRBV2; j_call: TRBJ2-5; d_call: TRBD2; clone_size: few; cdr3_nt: TGTGCCAGCATTGGGACTAGCGAGCGGGAGACCCAGTACTTC; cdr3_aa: CASIGTSERETQYF
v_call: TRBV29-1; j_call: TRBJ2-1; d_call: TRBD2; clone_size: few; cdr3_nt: TGCAGCGTGCGACTAGCGGGAGGGTACAATGAGCAGTTCTTC; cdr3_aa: CSVRLAGGYNEQFF
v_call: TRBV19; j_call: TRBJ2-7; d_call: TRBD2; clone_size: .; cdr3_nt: TGTGCCAGTAGTCCGGGACTAGCGGGAGGGCCCTACGAGCAGTACTTC; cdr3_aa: CASSPGLAGGPYEQYF
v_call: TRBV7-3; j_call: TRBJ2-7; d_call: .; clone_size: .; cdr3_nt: TGTGCCAGCAGCTTTAGCGGAAGCTCCTACGAGCAGTACTTC; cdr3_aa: CASSFSGSSYEQYF
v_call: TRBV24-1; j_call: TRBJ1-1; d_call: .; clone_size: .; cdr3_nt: TGTGCCACCAGTGCCTTTGAGGGCCAAGCTTTCTTT; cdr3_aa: CATSAFEGQAFF
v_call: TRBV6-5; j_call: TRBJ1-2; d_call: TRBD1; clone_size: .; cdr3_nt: TGTGCCAGCAGTTACTCGGGACAGAGCTATGGCTACACCTTC; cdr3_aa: CASSYSGQSYGYTF
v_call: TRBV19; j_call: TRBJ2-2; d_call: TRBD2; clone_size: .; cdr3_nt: TGTGCCAGTAAGCCCCGGACTAGCGGGAGAGCCGGGGAGCTGTTTTTT; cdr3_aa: CASKPRTSGRAGELFF
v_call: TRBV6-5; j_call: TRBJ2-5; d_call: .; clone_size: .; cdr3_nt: TGTGCCAGCAGTTACCGCCAAGAGACCCAGTACTTC; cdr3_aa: CASSYRQETQYF
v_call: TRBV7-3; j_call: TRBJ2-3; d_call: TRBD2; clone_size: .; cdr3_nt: TGTGCCAGCAGCACGGGACTAGCGGGACTAGCAGATACGCAGTATTTT; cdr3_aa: CASSTGLAGLADTQYF
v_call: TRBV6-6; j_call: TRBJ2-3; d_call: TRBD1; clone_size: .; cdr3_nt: TGTGCCAGCACCCTGGGACAGGGGGGTACGCAGTATTTT; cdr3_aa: CASTLGQGGTQYF
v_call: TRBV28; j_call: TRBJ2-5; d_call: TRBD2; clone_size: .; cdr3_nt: TGTGCCAGCAGTCAGGGACTAGCGGGAACGCAAGAGACCCAGTACTTC; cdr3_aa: CASSQGLAGTQETQYF
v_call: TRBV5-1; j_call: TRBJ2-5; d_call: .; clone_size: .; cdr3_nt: TGCGCCAGCAGCCCCGCCCTCACCGGAGGTTTCCAAGAGACCCAGTACTTC; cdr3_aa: CASSPALTGGFQETQYF
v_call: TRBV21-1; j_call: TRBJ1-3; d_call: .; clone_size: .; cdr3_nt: TGTGCCAGCAGCTCTCGCCCGCGGACAGAGGGTGGGAACACCATATATTTT; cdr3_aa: CASSSRPRTEGGNTIYF
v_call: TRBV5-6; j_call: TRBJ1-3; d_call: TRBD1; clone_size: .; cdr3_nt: TGTGCCAGCAGCTTGGGGACAGGGTACGGAAACACCATATATTTT; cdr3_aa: CASSLGTGYGNTIYF
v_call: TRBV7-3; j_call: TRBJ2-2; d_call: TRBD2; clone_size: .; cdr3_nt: TGTGCCAGCAGCTTAAACCCCCCGACTAGCGGGTCCCCGATTACCGGGGAGCTGTTTTTT; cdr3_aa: CASSLNPPTSGSPITGELFF